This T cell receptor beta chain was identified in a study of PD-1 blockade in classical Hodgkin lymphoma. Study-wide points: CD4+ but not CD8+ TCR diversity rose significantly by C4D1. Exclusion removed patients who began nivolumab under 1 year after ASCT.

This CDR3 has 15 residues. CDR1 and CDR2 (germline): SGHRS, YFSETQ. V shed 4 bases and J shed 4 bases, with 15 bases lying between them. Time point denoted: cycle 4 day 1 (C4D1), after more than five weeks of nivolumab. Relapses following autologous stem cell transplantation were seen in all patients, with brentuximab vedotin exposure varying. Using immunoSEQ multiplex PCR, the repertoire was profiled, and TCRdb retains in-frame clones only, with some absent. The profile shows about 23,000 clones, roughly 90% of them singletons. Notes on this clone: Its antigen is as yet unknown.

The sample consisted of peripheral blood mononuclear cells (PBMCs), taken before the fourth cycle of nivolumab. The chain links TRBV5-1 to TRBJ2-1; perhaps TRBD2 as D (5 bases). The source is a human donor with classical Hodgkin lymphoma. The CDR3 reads CASSTTGGPYNEQFF. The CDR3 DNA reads TGCGCCAGCAGCACGACTGGCGGGCCATACAATGAGCAGTTCTTC.